This TCR beta chain was captured by sequencing in a study of blood T cell repertoires in COVID-19. The overall study: Sample material is recorded as cDNA or gDNA derived from T cells, B-cell-depleted T cells, or PBMCs.

Germline CDR1 is SGHRS and CDR2 is YFSETQ. Unmatched junction bases numbered 14, after V lost 3 bases and J lost 5 bases. The CDR3 extends over 18 amino acids. The repertoire was sequenced with immunoSEQ multiplex PCR; TCRdb's copy has only in-frame clones and lacks some. The sample carries about 220,000 clones, around 83% recorded once. The chain employs TRBV5-1 and TRBJ2-5, with 12 bases fitting TRBD2. This TCR came from a man between 45 and 60 years old with active or convalescent COVID-19. The material sequenced was peripheral blood. CDR3 residues: CASSSRRPGLAGRETQYF. As DNA, the CDR3 is TGCGCCAGCAGCTCCAGACGACCCGGACTAGCGGGACGGGAGACCCAGTACTTC.